The 10 T cell receptor beta chains given below trace back to one sample, sequenced in a study of T cell repertoires in aging, cancer and after chemotherapy. TRB rearrangements spanning V, D and J were amplified using mixed TRB-A/B primers. Via MiXCR, TCRdb re-called the multiplex PCR reads, giving one row per CDR3 protein. The sample includes some 1,000 distinct CDR3 sequences, 15% to 20% of them seen just once. Amplification of TCR beta used genomic DNA extracted from peripheral blood. Sequencing used blood. These receptors were collected from a human donor with a solid tumor.

The chain links TRBV4-2 to TRBJ1-2, with 7 bases aligning to TRBD1. The ends lost 4 bases at V and 8 bases at J; junction bases unmatched: 16. Germline V gene lookup returns CDR1 LGHNA and CDR2 YNFKEQ. This CDR3 comprises 16 residues. CDR3 DNA: TGTGCCAGCAGCCCCCGAGGGGAAGGGGGCTTCGGGGGCTACACCTTC. Residues: CASSPRGEGGFGGYTF.

This clonotype is judged medium-sized (0.01 to 0.1%). The chain carries TRBV6-5 and TRBJ2-1; TRBD2 aligns across 8 bases. Trimming cost V 2 bases and J 3 bases; bases outside gene matches: 6. CDR1 is MNHEY and CDR2 is SVGAGI in the germline V gene. The CDR3 has 16 residues. The CDR3 nucleotides read TGTGCCAGCAGTTACAGTAGCGGGGAAATCTACAATGAGCAGTTCTTC. Translating gives CASSYSSGEIYNEQFF.

This clonotype was found a few times. The V gene is TRBV5-1, the J gene TRBJ2-5; 7 positions agree with TRBD1. Looked up from germline, CDR1 is SGHRS and CDR2 is YFSETQ. This CDR3 comprises 14 residues. Trimming at V came to 0 bases and at J to 4 bases, leaving 3 bases not matched to a gene. CDR3 in amino acids: CASSLGAGGETQYF. CDR3 coding DNA: TGCGCCAGCAGCTTGGGTGCAGGGGGAGAGACCCAGTACTTC.

This clonotype is judged large. This chain links TRBV6-5 with TRBJ2-6; the match to TRBD1 covers 7 bases. V was pared by 8 bases and J by 1 base, with 2 bases of the junction left unmatched. Germline CDR1 reads MNHEY; CDR2 reads SVGAGI. The CDR3 runs 14 residues. In nucleotides, the CDR3 is TGTGCCAGCCGACAGGGTTCTGGGGCCAACGTCCTGACTTTC. As protein: CASRQGSGANVLTF.

About this clonotype itself: A much larger clone differs by one base, so this may be a read error. This chain links TRBV4-1 with TRBJ2-3; 8 nucleotides align to TRBD2. The V segment lost 0 bases and the J segment 6 bases; nucleotides outside the gene matches: 11. Germline V CDR1 and CDR2: MGHRA, YSYEKL. The CDR3 length is 17 residues. This chain's CDR3 is CASSQDLGVSGVDTQYF. CDR3 coding DNA: TGCGCCAGCAGCCAAGACCTCGGGGTTAGCGGGGTTGATACGCAGTATTTT.

In its sample, this clonotype was seen a few times. The rearrangement joins TRBV6-1 to TRBJ1-1; D remains ambiguous. Germline V gene sequence: CDR1 MNHNS, CDR2 SASEGT. The CDR3 loop spans 14 amino acids. V gave up 6 bases and J gave up 1 base, with 12 bases separating them. DNA for the CDR3: TGTGCCAGCAGGGTGCTAGGAAAGAACACTGAAGCTTTCTTT. This encodes CASRVLGKNTEAFF.

This clonotype was seen a few times. The rearrangement uses TRBV6-4 and TRBJ2-1, with D perhaps TRBD1 or TRBD2 (5 bases each). The CDR3 is made up of 15 amino acids. V lost 6 bases and J 4 bases, leaving 16 bases between the germline ends. CDR1 MRHNA and CDR2 SNTAGT come from the germline V gene. DNA for the CDR3: TGTGCCAGCAGCCCCGGGACCCTTTCTTACAATGAGCAGTTCTTC. Its translation is CASSPGTLSYNEQFF.

The gene calls are TRBV10-2 and TRBJ1-5; TRBD1 might be the D (6 bases). Germline lookup yields CDR1 WSHSY and CDR2 SAAADI. The CDR3 has 16 amino acids. The germline V and J ends were trimmed by 3 bases and 7 bases, with 19 bases remaining between them. CDR3 sequence: CASSDRDQGRLQPQHF. CDR3 DNA sequence: TGCGCCAGCAGTGATAGGGACCAGGGGAGGTTGCAGCCCCAGCATTTT.

In its sample, this clonotype is large. This sequence joins TRBV7-2 and TRBJ1-1; D perhaps matches TRBD1 (5 bases). The CDR3 extends over 15 amino acids. The germline gives CDR1 SGHTA, CDR2 FQGNSA. Trimming removed 6 bases from V and 0 bases from J, with 14 bases in between. CDR3 sequence (DNA): TGTGCCAGCAGGGGACGGGGGGTACTGAACACTGAAGCTTTCTTT. Its protein is CASRGRGVLNTEAFF.

This clonotype was found once. The rearrangement uses TRBV9 and TRBJ2-3, with D possibly being TRBD2 (6 bases). The CDR3 consists of 14 residues. Germline loops: CDR1 SGDLS, CDR2 YYNGEE. The germline V and J ends were trimmed by 1 base and 7 bases, with 13 bases remaining between them. CDR3 residues: CASSVSSEDHTQYF. Written as DNA, the CDR3 is TGTGCCAGCAGCGTATCTAGCGAGGATCATACGCAGTATTTT.